This T cell receptor beta chain derives from a study of healthy donors' naive CD4 and CD8 T cells. General study results and limits: Chains were not paired, since alpha and beta were sequenced in bulk.

The CDR3 covers 13 residues. Germline CDR1 and CDR2: KGHSH and LQKENI. Trimming took 0 bases from V and 4 from J, leaving 6 bases between them. This clonotype came up a few times. Its antigen remains unidentified. CD4+CD8-CD45RO-CD45RA+ cells were naive CD4+; CD8+CD4-CD45RA+CD27bright cells were naive CD8+. A linear amplification protocol produced the TCR libraries from around 510 ng of total RNA. TCRdb recomputed calls from the reads with MiXCR, one row per CDR3 protein. The table includes about 180,000 distinct CDR3 sequences, about 70% detected once. Specimen: naive CD4+ and CD8+ T cells sorted from blood, pooled from several donors. This chain connects TRBV18 to TRBJ2-5, with D hard to call. This clonotype was sampled from a pool of human donors in good health; the sample pools cells from several healthy donors. This chain's CDR3 is CASSPPSGETQYF. The CDR3 DNA reads as TGTGCCAGCTCACCACCAAGTGGAGAGACCCAGTACTTC.